Listed below are T cell receptor beta chains from one sample, sequenced in a study of response to subunit inactivated influenza vaccine. TCRdb called the RT-PCR reads again in MiXCR, with one record for every CDR3 protein. The sample lists 450,000 to 600,000 distinct CDR3 sequences; 16% were seen once. This specimen was CD4+ T cells sorted from PBMCs, taken approximately 25 months after vaccination. The receptor set was obtained from a man aged 45-69 years who received an inactivated influenza vaccine. Both conserved end residues are part of each CDR3. The D gene is left open where the match is weak. Expanded clones are given a class, and other clones once, few, many or no size at all.

v_gene	j_gene	abundance	d_gene	CDR3aa	CDR3nt
TRBV10-3	TRBJ1-1	few	TRBD1	CAISAKTGGNTEAFF	TGTGCCATCAGCGCGAAGACAGGGGGGAACACTGAAGCTTTCTTT
TRBV7-2	TRBJ1-5	NA	NA	CASSLVSGAYQPQHF	TGTGCCAGCAGCTTAGTCTCAGGGGCCTATCAGCCCCAGCATTTT
TRBV4-2	TRBJ1-5	many	NA	CASSQVHPSNQPQHF	TGTGCCAGCAGCCAAGTTCACCCTAGCAATCAGCCCCAGCATTTT
TRBV2	TRBJ2-5	once	TRBD2	CASSAIAGSQETQYF	TGTGCCAGCAGTGCAATAGCGGGCTCTCAAGAGACCCAGTACTTC
TRBV5-1	TRBJ2-5	NA	NA	CASSLGTQQETQYF	TGCGCCAGCAGCTTAGGGACACAGCAAGAGACCCAGTACTTC
TRBV28	TRBJ2-2	NA	NA	CASTLSGVGLQTGELFF	TGTGCCAGCACCCTCTCCGGGGTAGGGTTACAGACCGGGGAGCTGTTTTTT
TRBV25-1	TRBJ1-2	NA	NA	CASSETDRYYGYTF	TGTGCCAGCAGTGAGACAGACCGCTACTATGGCTACACCTTC
TRBV4-3	TRBJ2-2	NA	NA	CASSQRRTGELFF	TGCGCCAGCAGCCAAAGGAGGACCGGGGAGCTGTTTTTT
TRBV5-1	TRBJ1-3	NA	NA	CASSLGAGLSGNTIYF	TGCGCCAGCAGCTTGGGGGCAGGCCTCTCTGGAAACACCATATATTTT
TRBV10-3	TRBJ1-1	few	TRBD1	CAISESRAQGGAFF	TGTGCCATCAGTGAGTCAAGGGCCCAGGGGGGAGCTTTCTTT
TRBV12-3/TRBV12-4	TRBJ2-1	NA	NA	CASSPRSRAYNEQFF	TGTGCCAGCAGCCCGAGAAGCCGAGCCTACAATGAGCAGTTCTTC
TRBV6-5	TRBJ2-3	NA	NA	CASSFPLTGGWDTDTQYF	TGTGCCAGCAGTTTTCCCCTGACGGGGGGCTGGGACACAGATACGCAGTATTTT
TRBV5-1	TRBJ1-1	many	TRBD1	CASSAGQGMIRNTEAFF	TGCGCCAGCAGCGCTGGACAGGGGATGATAAGGAACACTGAAGCTTTCTTT
TRBV11-2	TRBJ2-3	NA	NA	CASSYKGTTDTQYF	TGTGCCAGCAGCTACAAAGGGACGACAGATACGCAGTATTTT
TRBV27	TRBJ2-1	few	NA	CASSFGRRGEQFF	TGTGCCAGCAGTTTTGGGCGACGCGGTGAGCAGTTCTTC
TRBV11-1	TRBJ2-2	NA	NA	CASSFGQTLNTGELFF	TGTGCCAGCAGCTTCGGACAAACCCTGAACACCGGGGAGCTGTTTTTT
TRBV2	TRBJ1-3	few	TRBD1	CASSPGQLSSGNTIYF	TGTGCCAGCAGTCCGGGACAGCTAAGCTCTGGAAACACCATATATTTT
TRBV4-2	TRBJ2-2	NA	NA	CASSQDSVRELFF	TGTGCCAGCAGCCAAGATTCCGTTAGGGAGCTGTTTTTT
TRBV15	TRBJ1-4	few	TRBD1	CATSRRAGTVQATNEKLFF	TGTGCCACCAGCAGGCGGGCAGGGACAGTGCAAGCGACTAATGAAAAACTGTTTTTT
TRBV20-1	TRBJ1-1	few	TRBD1	CSARKDRMNTEAFF	TGCAGTGCTAGAAAGGACAGGATGAACACTGAAGCTTTCTTT
TRBV5-4	TRBJ2-1	NA	TRBD2	CASSSRLAGDEQFF	TGTGCCAGCAGCTCAAGACTAGCGGGGGATGAGCAGTTCTTC
TRBV20-1	TRBJ2-5	few	TRBD2	CSAGGTSGAETQYF	TGCAGTGCTGGTGGGACTAGCGGCGCTGAGACCCAGTACTTC
TRBV5-1	TRBJ2-1	few	NA	CASSLVLAEEQFF	TGCGCCAGCAGCTTGGTTCTGGCCGAGGAGCAGTTCTTC
TRBV24-1	TRBJ2-3	few	NA	CATSDAGPTTDTQYF	TGTGCCACCAGTGATGCGGGACCCACCACAGATACGCAGTATTTT
TRBV20-1	TRBJ2-7	few	NA	CSARADSYEQYF	TGCAGTGCTAGGGCGGATTCCTACGAGCAGTACTTC
TRBV6-1	TRBJ1-6	many	TRBD1	CASRGQGASSPLHF	TGTGCCAGCAGGGGACAGGGGGCAAGTTCACCCCTCCACTTT
TRBV25-1	TRBJ1-6	NA	TRBD1	CASQPQGPGSPLHF	TGTGCCAGCCAGCCACAGGGGCCGGGTTCACCCCTCCACTTT
TRBV12-3/TRBV12-4	TRBJ2-2	many	NA	CAIAKNTGELFF	TGTGCCATCGCAAAGAACACCGGGGAGCTGTTTTTT
TRBV9	TRBJ1-2	NA	NA	CASSITASVNYGYTF	TGTGCCAGCAGCATCACAGCAAGTGTTAACTATGGCTACACCTTC
TRBV7-3	TRBJ2-7	NA	TRBD1	CASSFGTGASYEQYF	TGTGCCAGCAGCTTTGGGACAGGGGCCTCCTACGAGCAGTACTTC
TRBV14	TRBJ1-1	NA	TRBD1	CASRVTGWNTEAFF	TGTGCCAGCAGAGTGACAGGGTGGAACACTGAAGCTTTCTTT
TRBV11-1	TRBJ2-1	NA	TRBD2	CASSLFYRTSGSGPYNEQFF	TGTGCCAGCAGCTTATTCTATAGGACTAGCGGGAGTGGTCCCTACAATGAGCAGTTCTTC
TRBV12-3/TRBV12-4	TRBJ2-2	many	TRBD1	CASSGTGANTGELFF	TGTGCCAGCAGTGGGACAGGGGCGAACACCGGGGAGCTGTTTTTT
TRBV28	TRBJ2-7	many	TRBD2	CASSFLAGDSFGQYF	TGTGCCAGCAGTTTTCTAGCGGGAGATTCTTTTGGGCAGTACTTC
TRBV6-1	TRBJ2-4	NA	NA	CASSEPGLSLAKNIQYF	TGTGCCAGCAGTGAACCGGGACTTTCCTTAGCCAAAAACATTCAGTACTTC
TRBV2	TRBJ1-6	NA	NA	CASSEDSTNSPLHF	TGTGCCAGCAGTGAAGACAGCACCAATTCACCCCTCCACTTT
TRBV6-1	TRBJ2-5	few	TRBD2	CASRLRTSGYETQYF	TGTGCCAGCAGACTTCGGACTAGCGGTTATGAGACCCAGTACTTC
TRBV20-1	TRBJ2-5	NA	TRBD2	CSARDLRTSENQETQYF	TGCAGTGCTAGAGATCTCAGGACTAGCGAGAACCAAGAGACCCAGTACTTC
TRBV7-2	TRBJ2-1	few	NA	CASSWGGHEQFF	TGTGCCAGCAGCTGGGGGGGGCATGAGCAGTTCTTC
TRBV20-1	TRBJ1-3	many	NA	CSAIPGSKNTIYF	TGCAGTGCTATCCCTGGGAGTAAGAACACCATATATTTT
TRBV7-2	TRBJ2-5	few	NA	CASSSETGKRTQYF	TGTGCCAGCAGCTCCGAGACGGGCAAGAGAACCCAGTACTTC
TRBV9	TRBJ1-3	NA	NA	CASSVEFSDTIYF	TGTGCCAGCAGCGTAGAGTTCTCGGACACCATATATTTT
TRBV7-2	TRBJ1-2	few	NA	CASSLDSGPYGYTF	TGTGCCAGCAGCTTAGATTCAGGGCCCTATGGCTACACCTTC
TRBV4-2	TRBJ2-2	few	TRBD2	CASSQETGGNTGELFF	TGTGCCAGCAGCCAAGAAACGGGGGGGAACACCGGGGAGCTGTTTTTT
TRBV7-2	TRBJ2-1	NA	TRBD2	CASSRLGTSSYNEQFF	TGTGCCAGCAGCCGCCTCGGGACTAGCTCCTACAATGAGCAGTTCTTC
TRBV12-3/TRBV12-4	TRBJ2-7	NA	TRBD1	CASSRTGGFEQYF	TGTGCCAGCAGTCGGACAGGGGGCTTTGAGCAGTACTTC
TRBV7-9	TRBJ2-7	many	NA	CASSLDPLRGNEQYF	TGTGCCAGCAGCTTGGACCCTTTGAGGGGGAACGAGCAGTACTTC
TRBV28	TRBJ1-5	few	NA	CASSSGMGGYQPQHF	TGTGCCAGCAGCTCGGGCATGGGGGGTTATCAGCCCCAGCATTTT
TRBV5-1	TRBJ2-3	NA	TRBD1	CASSLEPTGGTDTQYF	TGCGCCAGCAGCCTTGAGCCCACAGGGGGCACAGATACGCAGTATTTT
TRBV4-2	TRBJ2-1	NA	NA	CASSQGGRNEQFF	TGTGCCAGCAGCCAAGGCGGTCGGAATGAGCAGTTCTTC